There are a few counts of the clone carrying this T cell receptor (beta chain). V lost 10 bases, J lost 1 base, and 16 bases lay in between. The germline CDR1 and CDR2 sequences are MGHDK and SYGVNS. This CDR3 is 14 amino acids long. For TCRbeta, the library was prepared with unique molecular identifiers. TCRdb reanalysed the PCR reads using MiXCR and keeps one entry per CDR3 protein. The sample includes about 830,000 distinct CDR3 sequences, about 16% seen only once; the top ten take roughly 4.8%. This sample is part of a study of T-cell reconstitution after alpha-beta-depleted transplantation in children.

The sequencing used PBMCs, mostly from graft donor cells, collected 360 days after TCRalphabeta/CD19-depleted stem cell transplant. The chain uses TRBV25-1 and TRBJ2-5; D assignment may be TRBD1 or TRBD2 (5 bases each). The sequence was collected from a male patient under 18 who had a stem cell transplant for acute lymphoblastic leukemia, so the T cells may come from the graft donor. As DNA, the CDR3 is TGTGCCATCAATACCGGGGCTCCCCAAGAGACCCAGTACTTC. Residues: CAINTGAPQETQYF.